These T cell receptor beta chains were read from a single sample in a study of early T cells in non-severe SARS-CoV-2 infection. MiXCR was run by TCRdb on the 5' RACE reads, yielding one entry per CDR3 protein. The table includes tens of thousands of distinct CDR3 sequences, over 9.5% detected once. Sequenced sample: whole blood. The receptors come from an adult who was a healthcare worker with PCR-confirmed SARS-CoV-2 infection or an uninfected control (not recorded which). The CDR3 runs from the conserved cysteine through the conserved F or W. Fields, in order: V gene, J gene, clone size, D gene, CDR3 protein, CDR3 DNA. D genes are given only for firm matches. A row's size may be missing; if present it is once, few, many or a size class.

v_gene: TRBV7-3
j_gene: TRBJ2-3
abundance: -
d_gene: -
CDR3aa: CASSAFRGGPGTDTQYF
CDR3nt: TGTGCCAGCAGCGCCTTTCGCGGAGGGCCTGGCACAGATACGCAGTATTTT

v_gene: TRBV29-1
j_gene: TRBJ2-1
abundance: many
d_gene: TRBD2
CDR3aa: CSVGPGLAGPVEQFF
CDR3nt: TGCAGCGTTGGCCCAGGACTAGCGGGGCCAGTTGAGCAGTTCTTC

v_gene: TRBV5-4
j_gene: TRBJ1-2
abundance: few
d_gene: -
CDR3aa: CASSSGGYGYTF
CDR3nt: TGTGCCAGCAGCTCCGGGGGCTATGGCTACACCTTC

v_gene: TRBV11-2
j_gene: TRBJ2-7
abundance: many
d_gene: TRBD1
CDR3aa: CASSSPGQGGREQYF
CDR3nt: TGTGCCAGCAGCTCCCCGGGACAGGGAGGTCGCGAGCAGTACTTC

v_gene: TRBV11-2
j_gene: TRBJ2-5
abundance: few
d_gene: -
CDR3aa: CASSLIGSSGETQYF
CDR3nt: TGTGCCAGCAGTTTGATCGGCTCGAGCGGAGAGACCCAGTACTTC

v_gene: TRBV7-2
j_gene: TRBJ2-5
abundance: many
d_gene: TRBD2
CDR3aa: CASTRGSGKGETQYF
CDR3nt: TGTGCCAGCACAAGAGGGAGCGGGAAAGGAGAGACCCAGTACTTC

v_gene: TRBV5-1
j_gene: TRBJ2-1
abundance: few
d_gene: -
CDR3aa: CASSSDWNEQFF
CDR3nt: TGCGCCAGCAGCTCGGACTGGAATGAGCAGTTCTTC

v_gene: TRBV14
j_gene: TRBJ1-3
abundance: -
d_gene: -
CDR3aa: CASSPSENTIYF
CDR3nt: TGTGCCAGCAGCCCATCGGAAAACACCATATATTTT

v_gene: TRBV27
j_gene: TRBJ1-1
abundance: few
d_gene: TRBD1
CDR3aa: CASSSGGGTEAFF
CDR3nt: TGTGCCAGCAGTTCAGGGGGGGGGACTGAAGCTTTCTTT

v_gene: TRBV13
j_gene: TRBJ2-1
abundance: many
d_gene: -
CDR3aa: CASSLVESSYNEQFF
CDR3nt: TGTGCCAGCAGCTTAGTGGAGAGCTCCTACAATGAGCAGTTCTTC

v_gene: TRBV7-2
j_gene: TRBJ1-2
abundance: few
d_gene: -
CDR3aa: CASSLGQTYGYTF
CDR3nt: TGTGCCAGCAGCTTAGGACAGACCTATGGCTACACCTTC

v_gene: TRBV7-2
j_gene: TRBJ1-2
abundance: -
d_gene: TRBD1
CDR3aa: CASSPLRGTGAIYGYTF
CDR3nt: TGTGCCAGCAGCCCATTAAGGGGGACAGGAGCTATCTATGGCTACACCTTC

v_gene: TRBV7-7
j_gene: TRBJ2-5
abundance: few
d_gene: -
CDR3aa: CASSLTGPQETQYF
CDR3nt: TGTGCTAGCAGCTTAACAGGCCCCCAAGAGACCCAGTACTTC

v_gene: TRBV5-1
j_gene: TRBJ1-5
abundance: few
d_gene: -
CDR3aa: CASSFVGNPNQPQHF
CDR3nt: TGCGCCAGCAGCTTCGTCGGGAATCCCAATCAGCCCCAGCATTTT

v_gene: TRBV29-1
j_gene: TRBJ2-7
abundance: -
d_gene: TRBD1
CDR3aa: CSVHRPGTGETYEQYF
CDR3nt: TGCAGCGTACACCGACCCGGGACAGGGGAAACCTACGAGCAGTACTTC

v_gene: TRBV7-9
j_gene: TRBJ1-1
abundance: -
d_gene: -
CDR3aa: CASSLFGVGDTEAFF
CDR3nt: TGTGCCAGCAGCTTATTCGGGGTTGGCGACACTGAAGCTTTCTTT

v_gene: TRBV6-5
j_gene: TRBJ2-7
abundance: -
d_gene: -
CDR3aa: CASSQQGGGFEQYF
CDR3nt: TGTGCCAGCAGTCAACAGGGCGGGGGTTTCGAGCAGTACTTC

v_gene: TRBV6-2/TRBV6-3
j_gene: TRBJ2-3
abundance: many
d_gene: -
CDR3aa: CASSRLRRGLNTDTQYF
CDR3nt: TGTGCCAGCAGTCGACTTAGAAGAGGGTTGAACACAGATACGCAGTATTTT

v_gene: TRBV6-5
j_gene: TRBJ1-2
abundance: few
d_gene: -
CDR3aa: CASRTGRLLLDGYTF
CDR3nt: TGTGCCAGCAGGACAGGACGGCTGCTGTTGGATGGCTACACCTTC

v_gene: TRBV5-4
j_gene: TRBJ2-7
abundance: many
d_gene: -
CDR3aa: CASSLSRSEQYF
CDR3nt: TGTGCCAGCAGCTTGTCACGATCCGAGCAGTACTTC

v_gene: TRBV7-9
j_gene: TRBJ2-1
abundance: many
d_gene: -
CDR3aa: CASSLGGWSEQFF
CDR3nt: TGTGCCAGCAGCTTAGGGGGGTGGAGTGAGCAGTTCTTC

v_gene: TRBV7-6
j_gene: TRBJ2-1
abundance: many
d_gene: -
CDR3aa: CASSIKSGTTTEQFF
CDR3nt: TGTGCCAGCAGCATTAAATCCGGGACAACGACTGAGCAGTTCTTC

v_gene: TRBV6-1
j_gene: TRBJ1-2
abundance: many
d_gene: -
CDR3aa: CASSPISVVLSYTF
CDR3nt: TGTGCCAGCTCCCCTATAAGTGTAGTCCTCAGCTACACCTTC

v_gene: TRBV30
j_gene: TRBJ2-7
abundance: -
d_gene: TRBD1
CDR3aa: CAWRPLDRVSYEQYF
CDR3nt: TGTGCCTGGAGACCCTTGGACAGGGTGTCCTACGAGCAGTACTTC

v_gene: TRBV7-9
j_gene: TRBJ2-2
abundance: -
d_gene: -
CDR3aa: CASSLDGSRGTGELFF
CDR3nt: TGTGCCAGCAGCTTAGATGGCAGCCGAGGCACCGGGGAGCTGTTTTTT

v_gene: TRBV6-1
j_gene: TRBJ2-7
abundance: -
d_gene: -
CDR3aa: CASVLGKQYF
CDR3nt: TGTGCCAGCGTTTTGGGGAAGCAGTACTTC

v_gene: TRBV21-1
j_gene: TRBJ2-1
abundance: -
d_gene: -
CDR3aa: CASSKGRDRDYNEQFF
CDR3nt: TGTGCCAGCAGCAAAGGCCGGGACAGGGACTACAATGAGCAGTTCTTC

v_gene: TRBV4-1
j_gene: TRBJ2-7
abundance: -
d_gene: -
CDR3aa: CASSQEQGVNEQYF
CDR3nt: TGCGCCAGCAGCCAAGAACAGGGAGTAAACGAGCAGTACTTC

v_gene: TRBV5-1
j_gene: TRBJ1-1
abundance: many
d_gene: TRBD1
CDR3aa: CASSWTGEGTEAFF
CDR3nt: TGCGCCAGCAGTTGGACAGGGGAGGGCACTGAAGCTTTCTTT

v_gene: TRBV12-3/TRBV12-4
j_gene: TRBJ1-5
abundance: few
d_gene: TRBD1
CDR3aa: CASSGTGGGNQPQHF
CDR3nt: TGTGCCAGCAGTGGGACAGGGGGCGGCAATCAGCCCCAGCATTTT

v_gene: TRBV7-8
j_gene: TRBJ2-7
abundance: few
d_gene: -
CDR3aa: CASSHPYRDISEQYF
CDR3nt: TGTGCCAGCAGCCACCCCTACAGGGACATCAGCGAGCAGTACTTC

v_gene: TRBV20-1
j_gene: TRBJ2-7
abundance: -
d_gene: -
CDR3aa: CSAKTADEQYF
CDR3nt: TGCAGTGCCAAGACGGCCGACGAGCAGTACTTC

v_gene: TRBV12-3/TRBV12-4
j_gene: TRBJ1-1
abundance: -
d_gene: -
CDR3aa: CASSLSGGWNTEAFF
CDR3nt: TGTGCCAGCAGTTTAAGCGGGGGGTGGAACACTGAAGCTTTCTTT

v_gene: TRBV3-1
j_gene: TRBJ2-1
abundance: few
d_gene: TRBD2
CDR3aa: CASSRQRTSGSGSYNEQFF
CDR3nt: TGTGCCAGCAGCCGGCAAAGGACTAGCGGCTCGGGCTCCTACAATGAGCAGTTCTTC

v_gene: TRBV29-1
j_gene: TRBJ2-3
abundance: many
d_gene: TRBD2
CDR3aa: CSVRPSGLAGGSSTDTQYF
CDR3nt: TGCAGCGTTAGACCGTCGGGGCTAGCGGGAGGATCTAGCACAGATACGCAGTATTTT

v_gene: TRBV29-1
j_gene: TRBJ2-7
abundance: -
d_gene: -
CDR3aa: CSVEDPAGSYEQYF
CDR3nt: TGCAGCGTTGAAGATCCAGCAGGGTCCTACGAGCAGTACTTC

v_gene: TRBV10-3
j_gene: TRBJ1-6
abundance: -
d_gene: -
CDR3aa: CAISDSTARLHF
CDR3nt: TGTGCCATCAGCGACTCGACAGCCCGACTCCACTTT

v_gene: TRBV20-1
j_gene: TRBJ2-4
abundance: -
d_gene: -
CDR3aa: CSARGPQGEENIQYF
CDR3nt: TGCAGTGCTAGAGGTCCTCAGGGTGAGGAAAACATTCAGTACTTC

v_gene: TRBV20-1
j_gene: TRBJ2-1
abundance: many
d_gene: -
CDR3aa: CSAPRLGGTYNEQFF
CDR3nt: TGCAGTGCCCCCAGGCTCGGGGGCACCTACAATGAGCAGTTCTTC

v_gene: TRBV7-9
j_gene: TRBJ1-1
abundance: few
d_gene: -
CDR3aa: CASRAGTGDTEAFF
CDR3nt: TGTGCCAGCAGGGCTGGGACGGGAGATACTGAAGCTTTCTTT

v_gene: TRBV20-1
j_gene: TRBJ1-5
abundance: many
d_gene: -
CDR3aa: CSARGGDQPQHF
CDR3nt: TGCAGTGCTAGAGGGGGGGATCAGCCCCAGCATTTT

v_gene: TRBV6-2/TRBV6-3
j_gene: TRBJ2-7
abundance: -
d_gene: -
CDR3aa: CASSPAYEQYF
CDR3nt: TGTGCCAGCAGTCCAGCCTACGAGCAGTACTTC

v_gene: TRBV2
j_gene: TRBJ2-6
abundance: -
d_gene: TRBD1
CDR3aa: CASPARTGEANVLTF
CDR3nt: TGTGCCAGCCCTGCCAGGACAGGGGAGGCCAACGTCCTGACTTTC

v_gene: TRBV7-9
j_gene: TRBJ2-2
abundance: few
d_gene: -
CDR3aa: CASSFGTPGELFF
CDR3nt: TGTGCCAGCAGCTTTGGGACACCCGGGGAGCTGTTTTTT

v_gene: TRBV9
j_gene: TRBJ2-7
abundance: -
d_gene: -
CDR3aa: CASSVGSGYSYEQYF
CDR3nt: TGTGCCAGCAGCGTAGGGTCAGGTTACTCCTACGAGCAGTACTTC

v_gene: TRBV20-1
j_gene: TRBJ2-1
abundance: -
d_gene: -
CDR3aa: CSASNPGTRDEQFF
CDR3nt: TGCAGTGCTTCTAACCCCGGGACCCGCGATGAGCAGTTCTTC

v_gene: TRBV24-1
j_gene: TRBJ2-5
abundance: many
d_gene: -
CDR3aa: CATSDPDGYQETQYF
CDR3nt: TGTGCCACCAGTGACCCTGACGGATACCAAGAGACCCAGTACTTC

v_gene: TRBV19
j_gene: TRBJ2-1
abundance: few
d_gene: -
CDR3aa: CASSSTGDEQFF
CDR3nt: TGTGCCAGTAGTTCGACCGGGGATGAGCAGTTCTTC

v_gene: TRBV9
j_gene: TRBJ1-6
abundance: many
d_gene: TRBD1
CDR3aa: CASSPRGTGDSPLHF
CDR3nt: TGTGCCAGCAGCCCTAGGGGGACAGGCGATTCACCCCTCCACTTT

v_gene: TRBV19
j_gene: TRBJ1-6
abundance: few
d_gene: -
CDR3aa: CASKRDASSYNSPLHF
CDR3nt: TGTGCCAGTAAACGGGACGCAAGCTCCTATAATTCACCCCTCCACTTT

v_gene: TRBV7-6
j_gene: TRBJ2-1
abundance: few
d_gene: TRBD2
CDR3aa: CASSLDGGSYNEQFF
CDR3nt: TGTGCCAGCAGCTTAGATGGCGGGAGTTACAATGAGCAGTTCTTC

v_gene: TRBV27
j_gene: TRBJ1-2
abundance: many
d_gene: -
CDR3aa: CASSLGGAYGYTF
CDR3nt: TGTGCCAGCAGTTTAGGGGGGGCCTATGGCTACACCTTC

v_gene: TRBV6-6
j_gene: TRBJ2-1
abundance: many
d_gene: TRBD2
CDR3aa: CASTGGSSWRQFF
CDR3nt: TGTGCCAGCACCGGCGGGAGTTCATGGCGGCAGTTCTTC